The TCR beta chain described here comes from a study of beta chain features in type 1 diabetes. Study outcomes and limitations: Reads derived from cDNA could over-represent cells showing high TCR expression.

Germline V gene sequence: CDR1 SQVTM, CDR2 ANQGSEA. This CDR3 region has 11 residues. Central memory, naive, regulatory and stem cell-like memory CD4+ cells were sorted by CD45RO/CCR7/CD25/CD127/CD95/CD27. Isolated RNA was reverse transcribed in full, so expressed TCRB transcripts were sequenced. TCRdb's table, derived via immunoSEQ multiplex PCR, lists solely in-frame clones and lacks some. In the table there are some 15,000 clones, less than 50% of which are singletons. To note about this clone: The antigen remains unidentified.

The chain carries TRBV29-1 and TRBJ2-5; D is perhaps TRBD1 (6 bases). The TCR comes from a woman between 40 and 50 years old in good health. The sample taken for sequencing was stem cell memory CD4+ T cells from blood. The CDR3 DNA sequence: TGCAGAGGGGACACCCAAGAGACCCAGTACTTC. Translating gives CRGDTQETQYF.